This passage covers 25 T cell receptor beta chains from one sample sequenced in a study of post-analysis software for immune sequencing data. Study-wide points: In patients, about five TRBV segments were more frequent than in controls, with TRBV5-6, TRBV5-1 and TRBV20-1 among them.

TCR beta cDNA libraries had unique molecular identifiers. TCRdb reanalysed the PCR reads using MiXCR and keeps one entry per CDR3 protein. The table lists 450,000 to 650,000 distinct CDR3 sequences, 44% of them singletons. These receptors have no identified antigens. Sample: blood. The receptors here all came from a girl aged 10-17 years with multiple sclerosis.

This chain joins TRBV7-2 and TRBJ1-2; weak D call: TRBD1 (6 bases). This CDR3 region has 13 residues. Germline V gives CDR1 SGHTA, CDR2 FQGNSA. V was cut by 8 bases and J by 2 bases, with 12 bases left in between. This CDR3 reads CASLPGQNYGYTF. The CDR3 DNA reads as TGTGCCAGCCTCCCTGGACAGAACTATGGCTACACCTTC.

V and J are TRBV10-3 and TRBJ2-1, with unresolved D. From germline, CDR1 is ENHRY and CDR2 SYGVKD. With 4 bases removed from V and 3 bases from J, the gap between germline ends came to 7 bases. The CDR3 spans 13 residues. The CDR3 DNA reads as TGTGCCATCAGTGCCTCGGGCTACAATGAGCAGTTCTTC. This gives the protein CAISASGYNEQFF.

The gene calls are TRBV12-3 or TRBV12-4 and TRBJ2-7, with D tentatively TRBD1 (5 bases). The J call may be wrong; the DNA end is better matched by TRBJ2-4. The CDR3 extends over 13 amino acids. For the CDR3, the DNA is TGTGCCAGCAGTTTAGGGACAAACAACATTCAGTACTTC. Amino acids: CASSLGTNNIQYF.

In this sample, this clonotype turned up a few times. The rearrangement joins TRBV12-3 or TRBV12-4 to TRBJ2-3, with TRBD1 as a possible D gene (6 bases). The CDR3 length is 12 residues. The V end lost 4 bases, the J end lost 8 bases, and 10 bases lay between the germline ends. The CDR3 nucleotides read TGTGCCAGCAGTTCCCTAGGGGGTACGCAGTATTTT. Its translation: CASSSLGGTQYF.

The chain uses TRBV4-1 and TRBJ2-1; no firm D call. The V and J ends lost 0 bases and 12 bases respectively, with 15 bases between them. Germline assignment: CDR1 MGHRA and CDR2 YSYEKL. CDR3 size: 14 residues. The CDR3 loop is CASSQEAAFGGQFF. The CDR3 DNA reads as TGCGCCAGCAGCCAAGAGGCCGCTTTTGGTGGGCAGTTCTTC.

The chain combines TRBV5-1 with TRBJ1-2; D unresolved. Trimming pared 5 bases from V and 7 bases from J, leaving 6 bases between. Germline V gives CDR1 SGHRS, CDR2 YFSETQ. The CDR3 is made up of 10 amino acids. The CDR3 sequence: CASRGGGYTF. DNA of the CDR3: TGCGCCAGCAGGGGCGGTGGCTACACCTTC.

The V gene is TRBV12-3 or TRBV12-4, the J gene TRBJ1-1; no clear D. This CDR3 is built from 11 residues. The V end lost 0 bases, the J end lost 11 bases, and 7 bases lay between the germline ends. The CDR3 here is CASSLALGAFF. DNA of the CDR3: TGTGCCAGCAGTTTAGCCCTGGGCGCTTTCTTT.

This clonotype was detected only a few times. The rearrangement uses TRBV20-1 and TRBJ2-1, with D tentatively TRBD1 (6 bases). Germline CDR1 DFQATT, CDR2 SNEGSKA (reference sequence). CDR3 length: 17 amino acids. The ends were cut back, 6 bases at V and 0 bases at J, with 21 bases in the middle. CDR3 DNA sequence: TGCAGTGCCCCTCGGCTTGGGGGCCTTAGCTCCTACAATGAGCAGTTCTTC. Amino acid sequence: CSAPRLGGLSSYNEQFF.

This clonotype has only a few counts. V and J are TRBV12-3 or TRBV12-4 and TRBJ1-4; the D is unclear. This CDR3 has 15 amino acids. V was cut by 5 bases and J by 1 base, with 11 bases left in between. CDR3 DNA: TGTGCCAGCAGTAAGACGCTGGTAACTAATGAAAAACTGTTTTTT. Translating gives CASSKTLVTNEKLFF.

V is TRBV5-1 and J is TRBJ2-7; 8 bases fit TRBD2. TRBJ2-5 explains the end of the DNA better; the J call may be wrong. Germline V gene sequence: CDR1 SGHRS, CDR2 YFSETQ. The CDR3 totals 16 residues. The CDR3: CASSLAGSGIQETQYF. The CDR3 bases are TGCGCCAGCAGCTTGGCTGGTAGCGGGATCCAAGAGACCCAGTACTTC.

The chain links TRBV27 to TRBJ2-7; D is undetermined. The CDR3 sequence is 13 residues long. Deletions cut 3 bases from V and 1 base from J, with 7 bases between. Germline V gene sequence: CDR1 MNHEY, CDR2 SMNVEV (reference sequence). The CDR3 bases are TGTGCCAGCAGTTTGACCTATTCCTACGAGCAGTACTTC. Translated: CASSLTYSYEQYF.

The chain joins TRBV29-1 to TRBJ2-3; 7 bases fit TRBD1. The CDR3 extends over 13 amino acids. Germline values: CDR1 SQVTM, CDR2 ANQGSEA. V gave up 8 bases and J gave up 3 bases; unmatched junction bases: 8. The CDR3 DNA reads as TGCAGCTCAACAGGGGAAGGTACAGATACGCAGTATTTT. It translates to CSSTGEGTDTQYF.

This clonotype was counted between two and nine times. V gene TRBV11-3 combines with J gene TRBJ2-2; the D gene is possibly TRBD1 (5 bases). V was clipped by 2 bases and J by 2 bases, with 9 bases between them. This CDR3 region has 15 residues. The germline gives CDR1 SGHNT, CDR2 YENEEA. The CDR3 reads CASSLQGRNTGELFF. The CDR3 DNA sequence: TGTGCCAGCAGCTTACAGGGTCGCAACACCGGGGAGCTGTTTTTT.

The table lists this clonotype with a few counts. The rearrangement joins TRBV20-1 to TRBJ2-5; 9 bases are shared with TRBD2. The CDR3 sequence is 18 residues long. V dropped 3 bases and J dropped 6; count of bases not matched to a gene: 20. Germline CDR1 reads DFQATT; CDR2 reads SNEGSKA (reference sequence). The CDR3 sequence is CSARLEHPRGGAYKTQYF. CDR3 coding DNA: TGCAGTGCTAGGCTAGAGCATCCTCGCGGGGGGGCCTATAAGACCCAGTACTTC.

The V call is TRBV29-1, the J call TRBJ1-1, with D maybe TRBD1 (5 bases). Trimming stripped 8 bases from V and 1 base from J, with 14 bases between. Germline values: CDR1 SQVTM, CDR2 ANQGSEA. There are 13 residues in the CDR3. The CDR3 spells CSPKAGENTEAFF. Written as DNA, the CDR3 is TGCAGCCCCAAGGCGGGGGAGAACACTGAAGCTTTCTTT.

This chain links TRBV12-3 or TRBV12-4 with TRBJ2-1; 8 nucleotides align to TRBD2. The junction had 14 bases not matched to a gene; V was cut back by 2 bases and J by 5 bases. There are 18 residues in the CDR3. CDR3 sequence (DNA): TGTGCCAGCAGTTTATACCCTCGTGCTAGCGGGCTTAACAATGAGCAGTTCTTC. Translation: CASSLYPRASGLNNEQFF.

The rearrangement links TRBV12-3 or TRBV12-4 to TRBJ2-1; tentative D call: TRBD2 (6 bases). V lost 5 bases, J lost 3 bases, and 17 bases lay in between. The CDR3 has 16 residues. CDR3 sequence (DNA): TGTGCCAGCAGTCTGCTGACTCTAGCGAACTACAATGAGCAGTTCTTC. Residues: CASSLLTLANYNEQFF.

The V and J genes are TRBV29-1 and TRBJ2-1; the D call may be TRBD1 or TRBD2 (6 bases each). There are 15 residues in the CDR3. V gave up 6 bases and J gave up 9 bases, with 24 bases separating them. Germline V gene data show CDR1 as SQVTM and CDR2 as ANQGSEA. CDR3: CSVRLGGPGWGEQFF. The CDR3 nucleotides are TGCAGCGTCCGCCTAGGGGGGCCCGGCTGGGGTGAGCAGTTCTTC.

CDR3 residues: CSARAGTGLNNEQFF. The CDR3 DNA is TGCAGTGCTAGAGCCGGGACAGGGTTAAACAATGAGCAGTTCTTC. The chain recombines TRBV20-1 with TRBJ2-1; TRBD1 aligns across 9 bases. The CDR3 sequence is 15 residues long. The germline CDR1 and CDR2 sequences are DFQATT and SNEGSKA (reference sequence). The trim removed 1 base at V and 5 bases at J, leaving 6 bases unmatched.

The chain couples TRBV28 to TRBJ2-1; TRBD1 agrees at 9 bases. The CDR3 runs to 16 residues. Per the germline V gene, CDR1 is MDHEN and CDR2 is SYDVKM. Unmatched junction bases numbered 5, after V lost 3 bases and J lost 2 bases. This CDR3 is CASSLGTGGAYNEQFF. CDR3 sequence (DNA): TGTGCCAGCAGTTTGGGAACAGGGGGCGCCTACAATGAGCAGTTCTTC.

Of note for this clonotype: One base away lies a much larger clone, so this may be a sequencing read error. The chain employs TRBV20-1 and TRBJ2-7; no clear D gene. The J call may be faulty, since TRBJ2-5 better matches the DNA end. Germline V CDR1 and CDR2: DFQATT, SNEGSKA (reference sequence). The CDR3 covers 15 residues. The CDR3, as DNA: TGCAGTGCTAGCTTGGATTTCGAGACCCTAGAGACCCAGTACTTC. Amino acid sequence: CSASLDFETLETQYF.

This chain uses TRBV28 with TRBJ2-3; 10 bases fit TRBD2. CDR3 length equals 16 residues. V gave up 8 bases and J gave up 0 bases; unmatched junction bases: 8. Germline CDR1 reads MDHEN; CDR2 reads SYDVKM. The CDR3 coding sequence is TGTGCCAGCTGGACCCTAGCGGGAGTAAGCACAGATACGCAGTATTTT. As protein: CASWTLAGVSTDTQYF.

The chain uses TRBV7-2 and TRBJ2-3, with D uncertain. The CDR3 loop spans 17 amino acids. V shed 1 base and J shed 1 base, with 15 bases lying between them. Germline loops: CDR1 SGHTA, CDR2 FQGNSA. CDR3 amino acids: CASSLGLGSHRTDTQYF. Here the CDR3 DNA reads TGTGCCAGCAGCTTAGGACTGGGGTCCCACCGCACAGATACGCAGTATTTT.

The chain carries TRBV6-5 and TRBJ2-2; D may be TRBD1 or TRBD2 (5 bases each). The germline V and J ends were trimmed by 7 bases and 3 bases, with 9 bases remaining between them. CDR3 size: 13 residues. Looked up from germline, CDR1 is MNHEY and CDR2 is SVGAGI. The DNA of the CDR3 is TGTGCCAGCAACCAGGGAGACACCGGGGAGCTGTTTTTT. It codes for CASNQGDTGELFF.

The rearrangement links TRBV27 to TRBJ2-3, with a possible D match to TRBD2 (6 bases). The germline CDR1 and CDR2 sequences are MNHEY and SMNVEV (reference sequence). CDR3 size: 15 residues. V lost 5 bases and J lost 3, with 15 bases in between. The CDR3 DNA reads TGTGCCAGCAGTCTCCTAGCGACTGGGACAGATACGCAGTATTTT. Translation gives CASSLLATGTDTQYF.